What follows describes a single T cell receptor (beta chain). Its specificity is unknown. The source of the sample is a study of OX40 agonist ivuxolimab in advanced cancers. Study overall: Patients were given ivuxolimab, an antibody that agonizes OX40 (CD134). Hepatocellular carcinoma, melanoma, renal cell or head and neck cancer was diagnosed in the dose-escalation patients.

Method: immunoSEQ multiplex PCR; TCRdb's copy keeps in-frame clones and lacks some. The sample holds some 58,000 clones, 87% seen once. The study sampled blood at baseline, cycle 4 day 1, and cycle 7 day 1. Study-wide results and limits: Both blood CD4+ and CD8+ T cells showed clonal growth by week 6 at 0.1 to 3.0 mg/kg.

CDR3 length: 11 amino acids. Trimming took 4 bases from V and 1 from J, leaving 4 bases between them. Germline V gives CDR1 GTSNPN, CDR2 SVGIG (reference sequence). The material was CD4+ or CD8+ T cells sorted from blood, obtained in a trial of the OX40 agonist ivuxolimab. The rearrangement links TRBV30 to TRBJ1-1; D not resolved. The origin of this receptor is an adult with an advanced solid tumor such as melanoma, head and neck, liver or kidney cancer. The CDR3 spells CAWNQNTEAFF. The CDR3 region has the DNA TGTGCCTGGAATCAGAACACTGAAGCTTTCTTT. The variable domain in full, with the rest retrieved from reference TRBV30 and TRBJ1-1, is SQTIHQWPATLVQPVGSPLSLECTVEGTSNPNLYWYRQAAGRGLQLLFYSVGIGQISSEVPQNLSASRPQDRQFILSSKKLLLSDSGFYLCAWNQNTEAFFGQGTRLTVV.